This T cell receptor beta chain was captured in a study of blood T cell repertoires in COVID-19. On the study more broadly: There were acute and convalescent COVID-19 samples, and they came from the United States, Italy and Spain. T cells, B-cell-depleted T cells, or PBMCs provided the cDNA or gDNA that served as material.

Source study methods: Using reference gene primer amplification, nucleated cell counts were estimated. Clones were sequenced by immunoSEQ multiplex PCR, and TCRdb holds only the in-frame ones, with some missing. V, J and clone size reflect that table, while D and trimming were determined from the DNA. The sample lists about 300,000 clones, around 88% seen once, with about 1.2% in the top ten. This clone turned up a few times. The CDR3 has 14 residues. V gave up 0 bases and J gave up 7 bases, with 12 bases separating them. Germline V gene sequence: CDR1 SNHLY, CDR2 FYNNEI. The rearrangement joins TRBV2 to TRBJ1-2; D perhaps matches TRBD1 (6 bases). The source of this sequence is a woman aged 50 to 65 with acute or convalescent COVID-19. Sequenced sample: peripheral blood. The DNA for the CDR3 is TGTGCCAGCAGTGAAGCGCTGGGGGCGGCTGGCTACACCTTC. Amino acid sequence: CASSEALGAAGYTF.